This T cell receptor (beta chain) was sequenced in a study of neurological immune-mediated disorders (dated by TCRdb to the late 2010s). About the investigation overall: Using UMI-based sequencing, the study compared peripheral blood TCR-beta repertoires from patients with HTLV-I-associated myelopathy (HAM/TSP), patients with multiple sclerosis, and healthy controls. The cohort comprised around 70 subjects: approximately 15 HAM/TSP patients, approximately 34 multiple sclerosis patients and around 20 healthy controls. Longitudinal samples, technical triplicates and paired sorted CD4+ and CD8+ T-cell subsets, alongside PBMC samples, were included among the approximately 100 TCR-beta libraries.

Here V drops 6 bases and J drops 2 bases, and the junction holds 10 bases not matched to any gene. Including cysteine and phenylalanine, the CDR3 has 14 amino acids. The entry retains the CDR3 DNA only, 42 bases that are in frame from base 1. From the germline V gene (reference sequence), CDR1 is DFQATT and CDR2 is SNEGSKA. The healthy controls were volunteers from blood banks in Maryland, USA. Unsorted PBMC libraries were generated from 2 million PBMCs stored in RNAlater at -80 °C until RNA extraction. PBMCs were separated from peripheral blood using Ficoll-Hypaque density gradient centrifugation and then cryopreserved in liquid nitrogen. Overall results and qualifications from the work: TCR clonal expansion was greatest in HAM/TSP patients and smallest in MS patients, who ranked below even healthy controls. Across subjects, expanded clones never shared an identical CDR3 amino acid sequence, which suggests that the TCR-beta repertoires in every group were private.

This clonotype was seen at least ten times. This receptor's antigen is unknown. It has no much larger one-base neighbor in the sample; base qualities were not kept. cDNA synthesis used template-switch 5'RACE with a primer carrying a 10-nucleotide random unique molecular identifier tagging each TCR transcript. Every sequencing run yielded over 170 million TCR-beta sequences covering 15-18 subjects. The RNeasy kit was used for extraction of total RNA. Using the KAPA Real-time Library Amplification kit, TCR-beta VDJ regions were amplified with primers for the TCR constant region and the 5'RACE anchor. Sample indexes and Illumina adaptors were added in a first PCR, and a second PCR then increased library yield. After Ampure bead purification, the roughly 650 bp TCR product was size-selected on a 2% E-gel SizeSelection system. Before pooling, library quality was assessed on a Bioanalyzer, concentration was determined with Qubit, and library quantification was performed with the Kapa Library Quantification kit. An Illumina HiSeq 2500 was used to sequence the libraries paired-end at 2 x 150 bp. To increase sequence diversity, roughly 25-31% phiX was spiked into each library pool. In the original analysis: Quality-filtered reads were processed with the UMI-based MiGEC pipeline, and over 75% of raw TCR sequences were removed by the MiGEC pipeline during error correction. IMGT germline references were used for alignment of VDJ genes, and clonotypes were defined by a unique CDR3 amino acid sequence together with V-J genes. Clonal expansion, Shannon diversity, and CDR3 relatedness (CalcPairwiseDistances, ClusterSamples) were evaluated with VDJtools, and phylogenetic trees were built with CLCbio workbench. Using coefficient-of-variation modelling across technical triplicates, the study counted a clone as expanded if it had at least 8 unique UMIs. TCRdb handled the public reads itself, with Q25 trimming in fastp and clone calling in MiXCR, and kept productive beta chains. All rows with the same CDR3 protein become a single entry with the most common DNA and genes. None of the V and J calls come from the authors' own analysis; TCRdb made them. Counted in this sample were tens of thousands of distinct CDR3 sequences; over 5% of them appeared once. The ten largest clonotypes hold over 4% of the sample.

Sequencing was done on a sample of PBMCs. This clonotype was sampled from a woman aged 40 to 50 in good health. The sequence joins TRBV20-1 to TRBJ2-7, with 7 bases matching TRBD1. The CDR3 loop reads CSADSGQRAYEQYF. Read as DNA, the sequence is TGCAGTGCGGATTCGGGACAGCGAGCCTACGAGCAGTACTTC.